This passage covers 29 T cell receptor beta chains from one sample sequenced in a study of blood T cell repertoires in COVID-19. The table came from immunoSEQ multiplex PCR; TCRdb's copy has only in-frame clones and leaves some out. The sample lists 150,000 to 190,000 clones, 80% occurring once. The sequenced sample consisted of peripheral blood. These receptors originate from a man aged 55 to 70 with acute or convalescent COVID-19.

This clone was recorded a few times. The CDR3 bases are TGCAGCGTCGGGGACAGGGGAGAAAAACTGTTTTTT. Translation: CSVGDRGEKLFF. The chain uses TRBV29-1 and TRBJ1-4; 10 bases agree with TRBD1. The germline V gene encodes CDR1 SQVTM and CDR2 ANQGSEA. The CDR3 is 12 amino acids. Germline trimming cut 6 bases from V and 8 bases from J; bases unmatched to any gene: 3.

The gene calls are TRBV5-4 and TRBJ2-5; D not certain. Trimming took 1 base from V and 5 from J, leaving 9 bases between them. The CDR3 has 13 residues. CDR1 is SGHNT, CDR2 YYREEE, per germline (reference sequence). CDR3 sequence reads: CASSLTTRETQYF. The CDR3 DNA is TGTGCCAGCAGCTTGACTACGCGGGAGACCCAGTACTTC.

This rearrangement joins TRBV4-1 to TRBJ1-3; D unresolved. Germline V gene lookup returns CDR1 MGHRA and CDR2 YSYEKL. The CDR3 has 17 amino acids. Trimming removed 0 bases from V and 0 bases from J, with 12 bases in between. DNA for the CDR3: TGCGCCAGCAGCCAAGATGATACTTTTCCCTCTGGAAACACCATATATTTT. Translating gives CASSQDDTFPSGNTIYF.

The chain uses TRBV28 and TRBJ1-4; a possible D gene is TRBD1 (6 bases). The V end was cut by 6 bases, the J end by 5 bases, with 10 bases between. The CDR3 is made up of 13 amino acids. Germline CDR1 MDHEN, CDR2 SYDVKM. The CDR3 sequence is CASSDRFNEKLFF. CDR3 in DNA: TGTGCCAGCAGCGACAGGTTCAATGAAAAACTGTTTTTT.

The chain links TRBV30 to TRBJ1-5, with D hard to call. V lost 5 bases and J 3 bases, leaving 11 bases between the germline ends. The V gene's germline CDR1 is GTSNPN and CDR2 SVGIG (reference sequence). The CDR3 consists of 13 residues. Here the CDR3 reads CAWGRQTNQPQHF. The CDR3 DNA sequence: TGTGCCTGGGGCCGACAAACCAATCAGCCCCAGCATTTT.

The J gene is TRBJ1-1, the V gene TRBV6-5, with TRBD1 as a possible D gene (6 bases). Per germline, CDR1 MNHEY and CDR2 SVGAGI. The CDR3 is 11 amino acids. CDR3 in DNA: TGTGCGGGGGCAGGTGGCACTGAAGCTTTCTTT. Translation: CAGAGGTEAFF.

This clone occurred once. The V call is TRBV7-9, the J call TRBJ1-1, with a possible D match to TRBD1 (5 bases). Trimming pared 3 bases from V and 4 bases from J, leaving 15 bases between. This CDR3 has 15 residues. CDR1 is SEHNR, CDR2 FQNEAQ, per germline (reference sequence). DNA for the CDR3: TGTGCCAGCAGCTTGGGGCAGGGTGGTCTCACTGAAGCTTTCTTT. Amino acids: CASSLGQGGLTEAFF.

This chain joins TRBV28 and TRBJ2-3; 11 bases agree with TRBD2. The V gene end was trimmed by 3 bases and the J gene end by 3 bases; junction bases not matched to a gene: 26. CDR3 length: 23 residues. Germline CDR1 MDHEN, CDR2 SYDVKM. The CDR3 loop is CASSFGGGLGALLAGGGTDTQYF. DNA for the CDR3: TGTGCCAGCAGTTTCGGGGGGGGCCTTGGGGCCCTCTTAGCGGGAGGGGGTACAGATACGCAGTATTTT.

The chain has TRBV2 and TRBJ2-7; TRBD2 matches 11 bases. The CDR3 contains 14 residues. Trimming at V came to 8 bases and at J to 4 bases, leaving 7 bases not matched to a gene. The germline CDR1 and CDR2 sequences are SNHLY and FYNNEI. DNA for the CDR3: TGTGCCAGCGTCACTAGCGGGAGTGGGTACGAGCAGTACTTC. Protein product: CASVTSGSGYEQYF.

Of note for this clone: At the DNA level, this CDR3 is encoded by other sequences in the same sample as well. The rearrangement links TRBV28 to TRBJ2-6; 9 nucleotides line up with TRBD1. V gave up 6 bases and J gave up 1 base; unmatched junction bases: 1. The length of the CDR3 is 15 residues. The germline gives CDR1 MDHEN, CDR2 SYDVKM. CDR3 protein: CASRTGGSGANVLTF. DNA of the CDR3: TGTGCCAGCAGGACAGGGGGATCTGGGGCCAACGTCCTGACTTTC.

This chain uses TRBV15 with TRBJ2-2, with D maybe TRBD1 (5 bases). V was cut by 1 base and J by 3 bases, with 9 bases left in between. Germline CDR1 is LNHNV and CDR2 is YYDKDF (reference sequence). The CDR3 is 15 amino acids. The CDR3 coding sequence is TGTGCCACCAGCAGAGCACAGGTGGACACCGGGGAGCTGTTTTTT. This codes for CATSRAQVDTGELFF.

The DNA for the CDR3 is TGTGCCAGCAGCCTTTCCCAGGGGGGCCGGGGCTATGGCTACACCTTC. Its protein product is CASSLSQGGRGYGYTF. This sequence joins TRBV5-6 and TRBJ1-2; 7 nucleotides agree with TRBD1. V shed 4 bases and J 4 bases; nucleotides not matched to a gene: 13. The germline CDR1 and CDR2 sequences are SGHDT and YYEEEE. The CDR3 spans 16 residues.

V usage is TRBV18 and J usage is TRBJ1-2; 11 bases align to TRBD1. The V segment lost 6 bases and the J segment 6 bases; nucleotides outside the gene matches: 9. CDR3 length: 15 amino acids. Germline V gene lookup returns CDR1 KGHSH and CDR2 LQKENI. As DNA, the CDR3 is TGTGCCAGCTCCCTGACGGACAGGGGGCGGGATGGCTACACCTTC. It translates to CASSLTDRGRDGYTF. Full variable domain (outside the CDR3, taken from reference TRBV18 and TRBJ1-2): NAGVMQNPRHLVRRRGQEARLRCSPMKGHSHVYWYRQLPEEGLKFMVYLQKENIIDESGMPKERFSAEFPKEGPSILRIQQVVRGDSAAYFCASSLTDRGRDGYTFGSGTRLTVV.

This chain links TRBV19 with TRBJ2-2; 10 nucleotides line up with TRBD1. This CDR3 has 15 amino acids. J lost 7 bases, V lost 6 bases, and 8 bases had no gene match. The germline CDR1 and CDR2 sequences are LNHDA and SQIVND (reference sequence). CDR3 region: CASSPGQGPRGELFF. The CDR3 DNA reads TGTGCCAGTAGCCCGGGACAGGGGCCCCGCGGGGAGCTGTTTTTT.

The rearrangement joins TRBV6-6 to TRBJ1-2, with 9 nucleotides matching TRBD1. This CDR3 has 14 amino acids. Trimming cost V 5 bases and J 7 bases; bases outside gene matches: 8. Germline lookup yields CDR1 MNHNY and CDR2 SVGAGI (reference sequence). This chain's CDR3 is CASSRQGETGGYTF. CDR3 coding DNA: TGTGCCAGCAGTCGACAGGGGGAAACGGGTGGCTACACCTTC.

This clone was observed a handful of times. The rearrangement links TRBV20-1 to TRBJ2-5; perhaps TRBD1 as D (5 bases). Germline V gene sequence: CDR1 DFQATT, CDR2 SNEGSKA (reference sequence). This CDR3 has 11 residues. V was trimmed by 4 bases and J by 3 bases, leaving 6 bases between them. The CDR3 is CSATGKETQYF. CDR3 bases: TGCAGTGCTACAGGGAAAGAGACCCAGTACTTC.

The chain recombines TRBV9 with TRBJ2-7; 11 bases line up with TRBD1. This CDR3 is 14 amino acids long. The trim removed 4 bases at V and 5 bases at J, leaving 5 bases unmatched. Per the germline V gene, CDR1 is SGDLS and CDR2 is YYNGEE. CDR3 in DNA: TGTGCCAGCAGCCCCGGACAGGGGGCTCACGAGCAGTACTTC. Its translation is CASSPGQGAHEQYF.

This clone has a single count. Here the CDR3 DNA reads TGTGCCAGTAGTATTGCGACAGGCCCCCACACCTTC. It codes for CASSIATGPHTF. The gene calls are TRBV19 and TRBJ1-2; TRBD1 might be the D (6 bases). The length of the CDR3 is 12 residues. V lost 3 bases to trimming and J lost 12 bases, with 14 bases between them. Germline V CDR1 and CDR2: LNHDA, SQIVND (reference sequence).

The chain is built from TRBV6-5 and TRBJ2-7; possibly TRBD2 for D (6 bases). CDR1 is MNHEY, CDR2 SVGAGI, per germline. Trimming left V 6 bases short and J 7 bases short, with 13 bases between. The CDR3 has 12 residues. The CDR3 DNA sequence: TGTGCCAGCAGGGAGGGAGTGAGGGAGCAGTACTTC. Its protein is CASREGVREQYF.

This sequence joins TRBV15 and TRBJ1-2; tentatively, D is TRBD1 (5 bases). CDR3 length: 13 residues. Trimming removed 3 bases at V and 2 bases at J, with 7 bases between. CDR1 and CDR2 (germline): LNHNV, YYDKDF (reference sequence). CDR3 sequence (DNA): TGTGCCACCAGCAGGGACATGAACTATGGCTACACCTTC. This sequence encodes CATSRDMNYGYTF. The full variable domain, its missing parts supplied by reference TRBV15 and TRBJ1-2, is DAMVIQNPRYQVTQFGKPVTLSCSQTLNHNVMYWYQQKSSQAPKLLFHYYDKDFNNEADTPDNFQSRRPNTSFCFLDIRSPGLGDTAMYLCATSRDMNYGYTFGSGTRLTVV.

The chain is built from TRBV9 and TRBJ2-5; D is perhaps TRBD1 (6 bases). The length of the CDR3 is 15 residues. V was pared by 4 bases and J by 5 bases, with 18 bases between. Germline V gene data show CDR1 as SGDLS and CDR2 as YYNGEE. CDR3 DNA: TGTGCCAGCAGCCCGCGACAGGAGTTGAGGGAGACCCAGTACTTC. This translates into CASSPRQELRETQYF. The full variable domain, completed using reference TRBV9 and TRBJ2-5, is DSGVTQTPKHLITATGQRVTLRCSPRSGDLSVYWYQQSLDQGLQFLIQYYNGEERAKGNILERFSAQQFPDLHSELNLSSLELGDSALYFCASSPRQELRETQYFGPGTRLLVL.

Only a few counts were recorded for this clone. The chain combines TRBV5-1 with TRBJ2-1; 9 nucleotides match TRBD2. The V segment lost 0 bases and the J segment 6 bases; nucleotides outside the gene matches: 4. This CDR3 has 15 amino acids. Looked up from germline, CDR1 is SGHRS and CDR2 is YFSETQ. Here the CDR3 reads CASSLAQRGANEQFF. CDR3 in DNA: TGCGCCAGCAGCTTGGCCCAGCGGGGGGCCAATGAGCAGTTCTTC.

This clone was observed once. The V call is TRBV9, the J call TRBJ2-1, with 13 bases identical to TRBD2. Germline CDR1 is SGDLS and CDR2 is YYNGEE. There are 17 residues in the CDR3. Losses at the gene ends were 3 bases for V and 9 bases for J; bases not matched to a gene: 12. The CDR3, as DNA: TGTGCCAGCAGCGGGGGGGTCGATGGACTAGCGGGAGTTGAGCAGTTCTTC. Protein sequence: CASSGGVDGLAGVEQFF.

The chain couples TRBV28 to TRBJ2-2; 7 positions match TRBD2. This CDR3 has 16 amino acids. Looked up from germline, CDR1 is MDHEN and CDR2 is SYDVKM. Trimming took 2 bases from V and 5 from J; bases not matched to a gene: 8. CDR3 nucleotides: TGTGCCAGCAGTTTAGGGGCGGGAGTTCGGACCGGGGAGCTGTTTTTT. It encodes CASSLGAGVRTGELFF.

The chain carries TRBV27 and TRBJ1-2; TRBD1 matches 9 bases. The germline gives CDR1 MNHEY, CDR2 SMNVEV (reference sequence). Trimming took 10 bases from V and 8 from J; bases not matched to a gene: 17. This CDR3 is 15 amino acids long. The CDR3 DNA reads TGTGCCACCCGACGAAGGGACAGGGTTTCGGGCGGCTACACCTTC. This gives the protein CATRRRDRVSGGYTF.

The J gene is TRBJ1-1, the V gene TRBV28; D remains unclear. With 4 bases removed from V and 0 bases from J, the gap between germline ends came to 9 bases. The V gene's germline CDR1 is MDHEN and CDR2 SYDVKM. This CDR3 spans 14 amino acids. For the CDR3, the DNA is TGTGCCAGCAGTTCGCCAGGATTGAACACTGAAGCTTTCTTT. Translating gives CASSSPGLNTEAFF.

This chain joins TRBV11-2 and TRBJ2-1; 11 bases are shared with TRBD2. This CDR3 spans 18 amino acids. V trimming: 5 bases; J trimming: 1 base; junction bases outside the gene matches: 10. CDR1 and CDR2 (germline): SGHAT, FQNNGV. Here the CDR3 DNA reads TGTGCCAGCAGCCAGACACTAGCGGGAGAGTTGTCCTACAATGAGCAGTTCTTC. It yields the protein CASSQTLAGELSYNEQFF.

The chain combines TRBV4-2 with TRBJ1-2; 10 nucleotides match TRBD1. The CDR3 consists of 16 residues. Germline CDR1 reads LGHNA; CDR2 reads YNFKEQ. Trimming at V came to 0 bases and at J to 6 bases, leaving 7 bases not matched to a gene. The CDR3 reads CASSQEVGQGMNGYTF. In DNA form, the CDR3 reads TGTGCCAGCAGCCAAGAGGTGGGACAGGGGATGAATGGCTACACCTTC.

This clone was recorded once. V usage is TRBV18 and J usage is TRBJ2-1, with 10 nucleotides matching TRBD2. Per germline, CDR1 KGHSH and CDR2 LQKENI. The junction had 11 bases not matched to a gene; V was cut back by 3 bases and J by 9 bases. The CDR3 spans 16 residues. As DNA, the CDR3 is TGTGCCAGCTCACCCCAACCGAGGACTAGCGGAATTGAGCAGTTCTTC. This translates into CASSPQPRTSGIEQFF. The full variable domain, in which reference TRBV18 and TRBJ2-1 provide the parts outside the CDR3, is NAGVMQNPRHLVRRRGQEARLRCSPMKGHSHVYWYRQLPEEGLKFMVYLQKENIIDESGMPKERFSAEFPKEGPSILRIQQVVRGDSAAYFCASSPQPRTSGIEQFFGPGTRLTVL.